This TCR beta chain comes out of a study of blood T cell repertoires in COVID-19. The germline gives CDR1 MNHEY, CDR2 SVGEGT. CDR3 length equals 18 residues. The V gene end was trimmed by 0 bases and the J gene end by 0 bases; junction bases not matched to a gene: 10. Produced via immunoSEQ multiplex PCR; TCRdb's table is partial and in-frame only. The table lists 180,000 or so clones, about 85% of them singletons. The origin of this receptor is a woman at least 80 years old with acute or convalescent COVID-19. J is TRBJ2-7 and V is TRBV6-2 or TRBV6-3; 8 bases agree with TRBD1. The specimen was peripheral blood. The CDR3 nucleotides read TGTGCCAGCAGTTACTCGGAACAGGGGGTCACGCACTCCTACGAGCAGTACTTC. Translated, it gives CASSYSEQGVTHSYEQYF.